These 22 T cell receptor beta chains were all obtained from the same sample, sequenced in a study of T cell repertoires in ileal Crohn's disease. Generated by immunoSEQ multiplex PCR, the TCRdb table keeps only in-frame clones and is missing some. This repertoire shows about 2,400 clones, about 76% found once; its top ten account for 11%. The sample consisted of ileal tissue. The origin of the receptors is an adult with Crohn's disease.

This clone showed up just once. V is TRBV4-1 and J is TRBJ1-2; tentatively, D is TRBD1 (5 bases). V was cut by 4 bases and J by 2 bases, with 14 bases left in between. The CDR3 has 15 residues. Germline V gives CDR1 MGHRA, CDR2 YSYEKL. Here the CDR3 reads CASSLSQAGNYGYTF. DNA of the CDR3: TGCGCCAGCAGCCTCTCGCAGGCAGGGAACTATGGCTACACCTTC.

Concerning this clone itself: Likely a read error: the CDR3 ends without its conserved phenylalanine or tryptophan. It is unclear where the CDR3 begins or ends on the DNA, so no DNA is shown, and the CDR3 is as TCRdb lists it. The chain combines TRBV28 with TRBJ1-2; no check of the table's D call, TRBD1, against the DNA was made. With termini counted, the CDR3 has 14 amino acids. Germline CDR1 is MDHEN and CDR2 is SYDVKM. CDR3 loop: CASSRRVLGARDTL.

In the case of this clone: At one end, the junction sequence differs from germline, possibly due to a read error. This chain links TRBV5-1 with TRBJ1-6, with D perhaps TRBD1 (6 bases). The CDR3 extends over 15 amino acids. The germline V gene encodes CDR1 SGHRS and CDR2 YFSETQ. In DNA, the CDR3 is TGTGCCAGCAGCTTGGATGGACAGAGGGGTTCACCCCTCCACTTT. Its translation is CASSLDGQRGSPLHF.

The J gene is TRBJ2-1, the V gene TRBV15; 8 bases map to TRBD2. Trimming removed 2 bases from V and 8 bases from J; junction bases left unmatched: 8. The CDR3 length is 15 residues. Germline loops: CDR1 LNHNV, CDR2 YYDKDF (reference sequence). DNA of the CDR3: TGTGCCACCAGCAGAAGTCGGGAGGGCCCACATGAGCAGTTCTTC. As protein: CATSRSREGPHEQFF.

Remarks on this clone: At one end, the junction sequence differs from germline, possibly due to a read error. This chain links TRBV5-1 with TRBJ2-5; a weak D match, TRBD2 (5 bases). The germline CDR1 and CDR2 sequences are SGHRS and YFSETQ. This CDR3 spans 14 amino acids. The CDR3 DNA is TGTGCCAGCAGCTTGGATGGCGGGTTCGAGACCCAGTACTTC. This encodes CASSLDGGFETQYF.

The genes are TRBV28 and TRBJ1-2; 9 bases fit TRBD1. This CDR3 is 17 amino acids long. Trimming at V came to 6 bases and at J to 3 bases, leaving 14 bases not matched to a gene. Germline V CDR1 and CDR2: MDHEN, SYDVKM. CDR3 loop: CASSVRTGVVPDYGYTF. As DNA, the CDR3 is TGTGCCAGCAGCGTTAGGACAGGGGTGGTTCCCGACTATGGCTACACCTTC.

By frequency in the sample, this clone is large (0.1 to 1%). The rearrangement uses TRBV6-1 and TRBJ1-5, with 9 positions matching TRBD1. The ends lost 1 base at V and 4 bases at J; junction bases unmatched: 8. CDR1 and CDR2 from the germline V gene are MNHNS and SASEGT. This CDR3 has 17 residues. The CDR3 loop is CASSEVPIGQGNQPQHF. CDR3 DNA: TGTGCCAGCAGTGAAGTCCCCATTGGACAGGGGAATCAGCCCCAGCATTTT.

This clone was detected once. The chain uses TRBV6-1 and TRBJ1-5; 7 nucleotides align to TRBD1. V dropped 7 bases and J dropped 1; count of bases not matched to a gene: 4. This CDR3 comprises 14 residues. Germline V gene lookup returns CDR1 MNHNS and CDR2 SASEGT. The CDR3: CASNPTGSNQPQHF. The CDR3 DNA is TGTGCCAGCAACCCGACAGGGAGCAATCAGCCCCAGCATTTT.

The chain has TRBV4-2 and TRBJ2-1; D gene unclear. The CDR3 has 12 residues. Germline assignment: CDR1 LGHNA and CDR2 YNFKEQ. V was pared by 6 bases and J by 8 bases, with 11 bases between. The CDR3 nucleotides read TGTGCCAGCAGGCCAAATCGGGATGAGCAGTTCTTC. Residues: CASRPNRDEQFF.

Regarding this clone: The sample carries other DNA sequences with the same CDR3. The CDR3 loop is CASSLGGPQETQYF. The DNA of the CDR3 is TGTGCCAGCAGCTTAGGGGGGCCCCAAGAGACCCAGTACTTC. The chain carries TRBV7-2 and TRBJ2-5, with D perhaps matching TRBD1 (6 bases). The CDR3 totals 14 residues. The V gene's germline CDR1 is SGHTA and CDR2 FQGNSA. The ends were cut back, 1 base at V and 1 base at J, with 7 bases in the middle.

The chain is built from TRBV9 and TRBJ1-1, with TRBD1 matching 9 bases. The V gene's germline CDR1 is SGDLS and CDR2 YYNGEE. The trim removed 4 bases at V and 5 bases at J, leaving 12 bases unmatched. The CDR3 is made up of 16 amino acids. CDR3 residues: CASSPRGTGIGTEAFF. For the CDR3, the DNA is TGTGCCAGCAGCCCGAGGGGGACAGGGATAGGGACTGAAGCTTTCTTT.

The CDR3 DNA sequence: TGCGCCAGCAGCCAAGAAATAACAGCTACCTACGAGCAGTACTTC. Translation: CASSQEITATYEQYF. V and J are TRBV4-3 and TRBJ2-7; D not resolved. CDR1 LGHNA and CDR2 YSLEER come from the germline V gene. Trimming removed 0 bases from V and 2 bases from J, with 11 bases in between. The length of the CDR3 is 15 residues.

This clone was counted between two and nine times. The chain couples TRBV27 to TRBJ2-1; 12 bases are a match to TRBD2. With V trimmed by 1 base and J by 7 bases, 5 bases remained unmatched. The CDR3 is made up of 16 amino acids. Germline V CDR1 and CDR2: MNHEY, SMNVEV (reference sequence). CDR3 residues: CASSLLGLAGMNEQFF. Written as DNA, the CDR3 is TGTGCCAGCAGTTTATTAGGACTAGCGGGAATGAATGAGCAGTTCTTC.

This clone has a handful of counts. As DNA, the CDR3 is TGTGCCAGCAGCTTGCTTAACCAGGGGACTGAAGCTTTCTTT. It translates to CASSLLNQGTEAFF. This sequence joins TRBV5-4 and TRBJ1-1; TRBD1 is a possible D gene (6 bases). There are 14 residues in the CDR3. Trimming left V 1 base short and J 5 bases short, with 12 bases between. Germline-derived CDR1 and CDR2 are SGHNT and YYREEE (reference sequence).

V and J are TRBV5-1 and TRBJ1-2, with TRBD1 matching over 7 bases. The V segment lost 4 bases and the J segment 8 bases; nucleotides outside the gene matches: 14. The germline gives CDR1 SGHRS, CDR2 YFSETQ. The CDR3 consists of 15 residues. CDR3 sequence (DNA): TGCGCCAGCAGCGATAACCCCGGGACAGCGGGCGGCTACACCTTC. This translates into CASSDNPGTAGGYTF.

This sequence joins TRBV27 and TRBJ2-1; 10 positions agree with TRBD2. The J segment lost 4 bases and the V segment lost 8 bases, leaving 2 bases of the junction unmatched. The CDR3 loop spans 13 amino acids. Germline-derived CDR1 and CDR2 are MNHEY and SMNVEV (reference sequence). For the CDR3, the DNA is TGTGCCAGCGGGACTAGCGTTTACAATGAGCAGTTCTTC. This sequence encodes CASGTSVYNEQFF.

This clone was observed once. V and J are TRBV7-9 and TRBJ1-2, with D perhaps matching TRBD1 (6 bases). Trimming removed 1 base at V and 4 bases at J, with 10 bases between. Germline CDR1 and CDR2: SEHNR and FQNEAQ (reference sequence). This CDR3 spans 14 amino acids. The chain's CDR3 is CASSLGGGGYGYTF. The DNA for the CDR3 is TGTGCCAGCAGCTTAGGAGGGGGTGGCTATGGCTACACCTTC.

The rearrangement links TRBV15 to TRBJ1-1; D remains ambiguous. V dropped 5 bases and J dropped 7 bases, with 26 bases sitting between them. The germline V gene encodes CDR1 LNHNV and CDR2 YYDKDF (reference sequence). This CDR3 has 17 residues. CDR3 sequence: CATSVLMGKERGGEAFF. The CDR3 DNA sequence: TGTGCCACCAGCGTACTAATGGGTAAGGAGCGCGGAGGTGAAGCTTTCTTT.

This clone is large (0.1 to 1%). The rearrangement joins TRBV19 to TRBJ2-3; 7 bases line up with TRBD2. The V and J ends lost 8 bases and 6 bases, in that order; junction bases with no gene match: 14. Germline V gives CDR1 LNHDA, CDR2 SQIVND (reference sequence). This CDR3 has 15 amino acids. CDR3 nucleotide sequence: TGTGCCAGTCGGAGCGGGGCCTCAAACAAGGATACGCAGTATTTT. This codes for CASRSGASNKDTQYF.

Points on this clone: The junction and the germline gene differ at one end; a read error may be behind it. The rearrangement links TRBV5-1 to TRBJ2-3, with 11 nucleotides matching TRBD2. The CDR3 has 16 amino acids. Looked up from germline, CDR1 is SGHRS and CDR2 is YFSETQ. The CDR3 DNA sequence: TGTGCCAGCAGCGGGGGGACTAGCGGACGCTCAGATACGCAGTATTTT. Amino acid sequence: CASSGGTSGRSDTQYF.

The chain is built from TRBV19 and TRBJ2-2; 15 bases are a match to TRBD2. Germline assignment: CDR1 LNHDA and CDR2 SQIVND (reference sequence). The CDR3 is made up of 19 amino acids. Trimming removed 5 bases from V and 6 bases from J; junction bases left unmatched: 13. This CDR3 reads CASSLGLAGGPQRAGELFF. The CDR3 DNA reads as TGTGCCAGTAGTCTCGGACTAGCGGGGGGGCCTCAAAGAGCCGGGGAGCTGTTTTTT. Together with reference TRBV19 and TRBJ2-2, the CDR3 gives the full variable domain: DGGITQSPKYLFRKEGQNVTLSCEQNLNHDAMYWYRQDPGQGLRLIYYSQIVNDFQKGDIAEGYSVSREKKESFPLTVTSAQKNPTAFYLCASSLGLAGGPQRAGELFFGEGSRLTVL.

This clone has only a few counts. The chain joins TRBV28 to TRBJ1-1; D remains unclear. The germline V and J ends were trimmed by 6 bases and 1 base, with 9 bases remaining between them. The V gene's germline CDR1 is MDHEN and CDR2 SYDVKM. This CDR3 has 13 residues. In nucleotides, the CDR3 is TGTGCCAGCAGCCGTTACAAGAACACTGAAGCTTTCTTT. Its translation: CASSRYKNTEAFF.